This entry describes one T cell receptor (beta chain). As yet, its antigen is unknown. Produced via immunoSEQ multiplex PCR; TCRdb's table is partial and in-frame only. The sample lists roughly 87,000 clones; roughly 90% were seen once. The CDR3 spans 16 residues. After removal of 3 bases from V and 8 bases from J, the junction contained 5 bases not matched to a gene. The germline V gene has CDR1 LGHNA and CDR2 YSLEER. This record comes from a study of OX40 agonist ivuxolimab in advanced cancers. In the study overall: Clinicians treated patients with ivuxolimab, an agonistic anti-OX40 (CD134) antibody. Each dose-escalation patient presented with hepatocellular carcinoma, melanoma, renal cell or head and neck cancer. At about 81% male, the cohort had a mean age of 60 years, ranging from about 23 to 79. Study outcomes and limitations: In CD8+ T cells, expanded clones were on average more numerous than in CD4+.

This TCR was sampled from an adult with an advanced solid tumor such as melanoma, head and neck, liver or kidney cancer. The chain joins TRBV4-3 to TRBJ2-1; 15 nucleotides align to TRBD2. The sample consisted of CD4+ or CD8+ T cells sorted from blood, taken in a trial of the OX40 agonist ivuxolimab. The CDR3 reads CASSQRTSGRADEQFF. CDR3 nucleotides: TGCGCCAGCAGCCAGAGGACTAGCGGGAGGGCGGATGAGCAGTTCTTC.